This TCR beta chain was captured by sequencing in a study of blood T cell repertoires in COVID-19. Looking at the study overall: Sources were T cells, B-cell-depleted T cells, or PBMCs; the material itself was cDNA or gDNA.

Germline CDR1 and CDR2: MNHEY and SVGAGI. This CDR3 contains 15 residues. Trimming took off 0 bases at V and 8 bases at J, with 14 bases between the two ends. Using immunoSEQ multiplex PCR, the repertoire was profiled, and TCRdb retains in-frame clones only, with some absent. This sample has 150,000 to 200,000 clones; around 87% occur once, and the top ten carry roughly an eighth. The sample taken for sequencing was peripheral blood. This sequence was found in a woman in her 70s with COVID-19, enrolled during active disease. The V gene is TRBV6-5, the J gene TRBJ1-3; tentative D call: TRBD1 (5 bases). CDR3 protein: CASSYSGRASDTIYF. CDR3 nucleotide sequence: TGTGCCAGCAGTTACTCGGGCAGGGCCTCTGACACCATATATTTT.